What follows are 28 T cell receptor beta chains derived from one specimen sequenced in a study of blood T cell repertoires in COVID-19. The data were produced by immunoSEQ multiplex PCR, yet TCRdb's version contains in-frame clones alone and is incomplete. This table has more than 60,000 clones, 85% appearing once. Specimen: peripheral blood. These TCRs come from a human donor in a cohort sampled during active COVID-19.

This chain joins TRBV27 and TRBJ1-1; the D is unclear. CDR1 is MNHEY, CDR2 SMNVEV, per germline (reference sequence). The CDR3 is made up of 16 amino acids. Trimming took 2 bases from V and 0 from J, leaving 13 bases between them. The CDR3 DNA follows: TGTGCCAGCAGTTTAGGTATTCAGAAGATGAACACTGAAGCTTTCTTT. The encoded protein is CASSLGIQKMNTEAFF.

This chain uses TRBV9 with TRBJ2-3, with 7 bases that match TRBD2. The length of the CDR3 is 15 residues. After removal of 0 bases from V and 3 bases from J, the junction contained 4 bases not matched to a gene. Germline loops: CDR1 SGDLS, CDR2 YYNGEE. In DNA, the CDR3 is TGTGCCAGCAGCGTAGGCGGGGGTAAGACAGATACGCAGTATTTT. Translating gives CASSVGGGKTDTQYF.

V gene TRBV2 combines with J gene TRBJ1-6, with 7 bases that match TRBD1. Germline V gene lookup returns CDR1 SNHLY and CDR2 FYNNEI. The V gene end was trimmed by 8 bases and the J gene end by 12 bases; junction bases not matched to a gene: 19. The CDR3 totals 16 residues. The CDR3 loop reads CASLPADRAYIRPLHF. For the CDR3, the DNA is TGTGCCAGCTTGCCCGCAGACAGGGCTTATATTAGACCCCTCCACTTT.

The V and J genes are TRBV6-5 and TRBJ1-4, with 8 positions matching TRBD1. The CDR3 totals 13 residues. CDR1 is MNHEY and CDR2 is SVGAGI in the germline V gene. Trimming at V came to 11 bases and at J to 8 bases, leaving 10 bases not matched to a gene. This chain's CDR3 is CASEGQGGEKLFF. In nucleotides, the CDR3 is TGTGCCTCCGAAGGACAGGGTGGAGAAAAACTGTTTTTT.

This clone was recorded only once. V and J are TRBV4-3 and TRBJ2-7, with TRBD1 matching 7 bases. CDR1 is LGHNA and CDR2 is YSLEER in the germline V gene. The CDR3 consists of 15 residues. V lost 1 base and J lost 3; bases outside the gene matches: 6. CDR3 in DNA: TGCGCCAGCAGCCAAGGCGCCGGGACAGACTACGAGCAGTACTTC. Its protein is CASSQGAGTDYEQYF.

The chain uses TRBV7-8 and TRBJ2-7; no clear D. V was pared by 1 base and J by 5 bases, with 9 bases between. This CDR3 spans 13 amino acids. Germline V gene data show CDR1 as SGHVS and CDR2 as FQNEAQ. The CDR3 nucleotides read TGTGCCAGCAGCTTAGGGCAGTCAAACGAGCAGTACTTC. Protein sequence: CASSLGQSNEQYF.

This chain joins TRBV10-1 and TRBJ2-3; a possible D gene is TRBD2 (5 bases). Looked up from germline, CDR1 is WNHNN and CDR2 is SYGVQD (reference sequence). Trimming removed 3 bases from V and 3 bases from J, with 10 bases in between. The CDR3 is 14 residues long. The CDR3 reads CASSDNTRTDTQYF. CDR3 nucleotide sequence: TGCGCCAGCAGTGATAACACTAGAACAGATACGCAGTATTTT.

Here the CDR3 DNA reads TGTGCCATCAGTGGGGGACAGAACCTTAACTATGGCTACACCTTC. This encodes CAISGGQNLNYGYTF. The rearrangement joins TRBV10-3 to TRBJ1-2, with TRBD1 identical over 7 bases. J gave up 1 base and V 4 bases, and 6 bases lay outside the gene matches. The CDR3 loop spans 15 amino acids. The V gene's germline CDR1 is ENHRY and CDR2 SYGVKD.

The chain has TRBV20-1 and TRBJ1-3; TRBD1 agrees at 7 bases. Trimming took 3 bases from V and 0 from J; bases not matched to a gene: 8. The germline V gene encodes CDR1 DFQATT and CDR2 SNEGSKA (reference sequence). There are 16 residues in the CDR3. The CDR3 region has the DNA TGCAGTGCTAGTACCGGGACAGACATCTCTGGAAACACCATATATTTT. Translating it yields CSASTGTDISGNTIYF.

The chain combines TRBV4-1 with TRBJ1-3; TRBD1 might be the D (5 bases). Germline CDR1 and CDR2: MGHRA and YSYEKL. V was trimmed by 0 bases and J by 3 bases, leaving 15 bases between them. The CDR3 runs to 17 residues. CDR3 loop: CASSQDKLQAVGNTIYF. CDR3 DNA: TGCGCCAGCAGCCAAGATAAATTACAGGCAGTTGGAAACACCATATATTTT.

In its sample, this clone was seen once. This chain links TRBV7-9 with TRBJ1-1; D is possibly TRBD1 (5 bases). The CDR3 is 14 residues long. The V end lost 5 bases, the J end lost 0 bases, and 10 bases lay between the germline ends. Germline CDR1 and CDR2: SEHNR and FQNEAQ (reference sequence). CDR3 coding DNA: TGTGCCAGCAGCCCAGACAGCGTGAACACTGAAGCTTTCTTT. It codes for CASSPDSVNTEAFF.

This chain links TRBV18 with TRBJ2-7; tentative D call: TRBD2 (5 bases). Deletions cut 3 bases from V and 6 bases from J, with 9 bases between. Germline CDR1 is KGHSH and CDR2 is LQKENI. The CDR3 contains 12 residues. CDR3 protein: CASSPLDSEQYF. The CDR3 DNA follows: TGTGCCAGCTCACCTTTGGACTCCGAGCAGTACTTC.

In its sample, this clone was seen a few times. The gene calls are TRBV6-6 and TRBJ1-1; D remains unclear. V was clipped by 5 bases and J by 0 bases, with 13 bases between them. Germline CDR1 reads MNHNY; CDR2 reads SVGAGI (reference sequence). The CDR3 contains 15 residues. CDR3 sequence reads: CASSTARGMNTEAFF. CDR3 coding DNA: TGTGCCAGCAGTACCGCCAGAGGAATGAACACTGAAGCTTTCTTT.

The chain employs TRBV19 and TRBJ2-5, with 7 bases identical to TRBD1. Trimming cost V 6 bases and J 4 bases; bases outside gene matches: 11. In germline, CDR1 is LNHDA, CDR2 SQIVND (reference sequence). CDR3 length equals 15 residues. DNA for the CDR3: TGTGCCAGTAGGCTGACAGGGACATCCCCAGAGACCCAGTACTTC. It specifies CASRLTGTSPETQYF.

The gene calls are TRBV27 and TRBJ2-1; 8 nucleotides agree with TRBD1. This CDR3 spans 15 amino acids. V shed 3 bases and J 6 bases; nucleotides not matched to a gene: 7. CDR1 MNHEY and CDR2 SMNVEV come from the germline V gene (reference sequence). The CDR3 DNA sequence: TGTGCCAGCAGTTTCCAGGGACAGGTCAGCAATGAGCAGTTCTTC. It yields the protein CASSFQGQVSNEQFF.

CDR3 in amino acids: CARVQGAGSYTF. The CDR3 nucleotides read TGTGCCAGAGTTCAGGGGGCAGGGAGCTACACCTTC. V and J are TRBV2 and TRBJ1-2; 8 nucleotides match TRBD1. CDR1 SNHLY and CDR2 FYNNEI come from the germline V gene. CDR3 size: 12 residues. V shed 9 bases and J 9 bases; nucleotides not matched to a gene: 9.

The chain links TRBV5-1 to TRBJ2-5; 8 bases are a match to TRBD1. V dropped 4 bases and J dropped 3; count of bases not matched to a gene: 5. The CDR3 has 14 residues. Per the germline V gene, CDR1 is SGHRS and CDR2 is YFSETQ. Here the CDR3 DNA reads TGCGCCAGCAGCACCGGGACAGGAAAAGAGACCCAGTACTTC. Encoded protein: CASSTGTGKETQYF. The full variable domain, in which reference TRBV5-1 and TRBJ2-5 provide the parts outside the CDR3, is KAGVTQTPRYLIKTRGQQVTLSCSPISGHRSVSWYQQTPGQGLQFLFEYFSETQRNKGNFPGRFSGRQFSNSRSEMNVSTLELGDSALYLCASSTGTGKETQYFGPGTRLLVL.

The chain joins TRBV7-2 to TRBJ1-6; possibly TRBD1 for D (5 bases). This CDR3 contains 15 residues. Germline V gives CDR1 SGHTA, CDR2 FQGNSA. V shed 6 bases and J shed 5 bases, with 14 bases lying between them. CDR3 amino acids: CASRKGQINNSPLHF. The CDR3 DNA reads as TGTGCCAGCAGAAAAGGACAAATAAATAATTCACCCCTCCACTTT.

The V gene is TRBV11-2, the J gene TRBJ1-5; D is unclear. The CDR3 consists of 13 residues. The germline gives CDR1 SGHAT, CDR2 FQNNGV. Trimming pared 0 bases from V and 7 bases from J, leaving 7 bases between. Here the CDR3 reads CASSLEGRQPQHF. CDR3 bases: TGTGCCAGCAGCTTAGAGGGCCGGCAGCCCCAGCATTTT.

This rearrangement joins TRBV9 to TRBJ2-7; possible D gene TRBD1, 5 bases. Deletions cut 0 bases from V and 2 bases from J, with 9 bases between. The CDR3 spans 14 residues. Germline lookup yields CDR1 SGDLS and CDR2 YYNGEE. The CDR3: CASSVGRTPYEQYF. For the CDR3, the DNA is TGTGCCAGCAGCGTAGGCCGGACACCCTACGAGCAGTACTTC.

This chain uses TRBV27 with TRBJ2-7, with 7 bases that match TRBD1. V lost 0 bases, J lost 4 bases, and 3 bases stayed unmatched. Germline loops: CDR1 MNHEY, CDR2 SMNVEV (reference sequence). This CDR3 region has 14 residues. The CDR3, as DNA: TGTGCCAGCAGTTTATCGAGGGGGCCTTACGAGCAGTACTTC. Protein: CASSLSRGPYEQYF.

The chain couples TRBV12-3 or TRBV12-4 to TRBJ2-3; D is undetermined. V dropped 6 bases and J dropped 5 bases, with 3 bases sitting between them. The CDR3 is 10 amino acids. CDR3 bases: TGTGCCAGCAGCCTAGATACGCAGTATTTT. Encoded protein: CASSLDTQYF.

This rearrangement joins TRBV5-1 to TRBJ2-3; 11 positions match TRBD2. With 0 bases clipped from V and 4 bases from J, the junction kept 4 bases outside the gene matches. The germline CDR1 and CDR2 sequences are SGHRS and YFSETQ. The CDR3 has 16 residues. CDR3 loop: CASSLALAGGSDTQYF. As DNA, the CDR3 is TGCGCCAGCAGCTTGGCCCTAGCGGGGGGATCAGATACGCAGTATTTT.

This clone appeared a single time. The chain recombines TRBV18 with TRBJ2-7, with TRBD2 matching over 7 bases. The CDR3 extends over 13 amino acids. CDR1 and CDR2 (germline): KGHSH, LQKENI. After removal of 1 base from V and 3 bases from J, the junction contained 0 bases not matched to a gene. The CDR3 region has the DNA TGTGCCAGCTCACCACGGGGGGGCTACGAGCAGTACTTC. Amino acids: CASSPRGGYEQYF.

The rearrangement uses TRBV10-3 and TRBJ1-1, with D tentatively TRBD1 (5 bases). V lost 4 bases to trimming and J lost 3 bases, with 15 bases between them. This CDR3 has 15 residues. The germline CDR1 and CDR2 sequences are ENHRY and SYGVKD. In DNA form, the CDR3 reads TGTGCCATCAGTGCGGGGGGAGGTTCGCACACTGAAGCTTTCTTT. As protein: CAISAGGGSHTEAFF.

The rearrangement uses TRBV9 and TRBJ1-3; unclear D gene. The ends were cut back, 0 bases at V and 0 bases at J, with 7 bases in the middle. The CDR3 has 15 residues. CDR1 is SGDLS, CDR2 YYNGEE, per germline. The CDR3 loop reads CASSVEAFSGNTIYF. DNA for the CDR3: TGTGCCAGCAGCGTAGAAGCATTCTCTGGAAACACCATATATTTT.

This chain's CDR3 is CALRRAVGGYTF. The CDR3 DNA is TGTGCCCTTAGGCGGGCAGTAGGTGGCTACACCTTC. The V call is TRBV7-7, the J call TRBJ1-2; D is ambiguous. Germline-derived CDR1 and CDR2 are SSHAT and FNYEAQ (reference sequence). This CDR3 region has 12 residues. V was cut by 11 bases and J by 7 bases, with 17 bases left in between. Supplemented by reference TRBV7-7 and TRBJ1-2, the full variable domain reads GAGVSQSPRYKVTKRGQDVTLRCDPISSHATLYWYQQALGQGPEFLTYFNYEAQPDKSGLPSDRFSAERPEGSISTLTIQRTEQRDSAMYRCALRRAVGGYTFGSGTRLTVV.

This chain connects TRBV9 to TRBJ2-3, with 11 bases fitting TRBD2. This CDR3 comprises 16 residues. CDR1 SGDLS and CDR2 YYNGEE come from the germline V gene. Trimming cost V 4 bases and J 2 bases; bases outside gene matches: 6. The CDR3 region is CASSPRTSGSTDTQYF. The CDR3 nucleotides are TGTGCCAGCAGCCCACGGACTAGCGGGTCCACAGATACGCAGTATTTT.